This T cell receptor (beta chain) derives from a study of blood T cell repertoires in COVID-19. Study information: Acute and convalescent COVID-19 samples came from the United States, Italy and Spain. From T cells, B-cell-depleted T cells, or PBMCs came the material, which was cDNA or gDNA.

The CDR3 spans 13 residues. Per germline, CDR1 SNHLY and CDR2 FYNNEI. With 1 base removed from V and 4 bases from J, the gap between germline ends came to 7 bases. In the original processing: Estimates of nucleated cell counts were drawn from the amplification of reference gene primers. Only in-frame clones appear in the TCRdb table, and some are missing; sequencing was by immunoSEQ multiplex PCR. V and J calls and clone size are those listed in that table; D and trimming were worked out from the DNA. The sample lists 200,000 or so clones, approximately 84% occurring once. This clonotype originated in a man older than 75 with acute or convalescent COVID-19. Material for sequencing was peripheral blood. The chain carries TRBV2 and TRBJ1-2; no firm D call. The CDR3, as DNA: TGTGCCAGCAGTGAAGAGCAGCGCTATGGCTACACCTTC. Protein product: CASSEEQRYGYTF.